This T cell receptor (beta chain) was recovered during a study of OX40 agonist ivuxolimab in advanced cancers. Turning to this clone: Its antigen is as yet unknown.

Whole-study findings and limits: Among patients with partial responses at 0.1-3.0 mg/kg, clonal expansion was among the lowest. Clonal expansion from baseline to week 6 occurred in both CD4+ and CD8+ T cells. Expanded peripheral T cell antigen specificity was not determined.

Anyone with autoimmune disease history or systemic immunosuppression was excluded. Germline CDR1 and CDR2: MNHEY and SVGAGI. The CDR3 runs to 13 residues. Trimming cost V 8 bases and J 0 bases, with 8 bases left between them. Repertoires were generated with immunoSEQ multiplex PCR, while TCRdb's copy carries only in-frame clones and drops some. The profile shows around 48,000 clones, 65% to 85% of them singletons. The source is an adult with an advanced solid tumor such as melanoma, head and neck, liver or kidney cancer. The chain carries TRBV6-5 and TRBJ2-1, with D hard to call. Specimen: CD4+ or CD8+ T cells sorted from blood, collected in a trial of the OX40 agonist ivuxolimab. The DNA for the CDR3 is TGTGCCAGCGGACGGAGCTCCTACAATGAGCAGTTCTTC. Translating gives CASGRSSYNEQFF.